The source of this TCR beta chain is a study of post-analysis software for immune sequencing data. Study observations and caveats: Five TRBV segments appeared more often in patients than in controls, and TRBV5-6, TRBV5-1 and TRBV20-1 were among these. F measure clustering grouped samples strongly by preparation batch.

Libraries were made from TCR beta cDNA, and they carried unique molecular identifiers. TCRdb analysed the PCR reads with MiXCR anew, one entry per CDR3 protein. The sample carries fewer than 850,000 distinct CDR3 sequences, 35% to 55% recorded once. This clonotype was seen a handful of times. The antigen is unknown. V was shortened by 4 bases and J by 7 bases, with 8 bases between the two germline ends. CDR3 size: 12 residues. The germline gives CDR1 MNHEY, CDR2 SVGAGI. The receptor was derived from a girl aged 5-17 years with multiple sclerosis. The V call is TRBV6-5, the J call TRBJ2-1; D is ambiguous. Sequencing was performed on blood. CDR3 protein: CASSSRLNEQFF. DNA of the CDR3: TGTGCCAGCAGTTCCCGGTTGAATGAGCAGTTCTTC.